Listed below are T cell receptor beta chains from one sample, sequenced in a study of blood T cell repertoires in COVID-19. The table came from immunoSEQ multiplex PCR; TCRdb's copy has only in-frame clones and leaves some out. The table lists under 300,000 clones, approximately 87% of them singletons, with 6.2% in the top ten. The sequenced sample consisted of peripheral blood. These receptors were collected from a man aged 55 to 70 with acute or convalescent COVID-19. Each CDR3 is given with its conserved first and last residue. A D gene is named only where the DNA matches it firmly. Only part of the rows carry a size: once, few, many, or a class if the clone is expanded.

size	length	J	V	D	DNA	CDR3
-	15	TRBJ2-3	TRBV6-5	-	TGTGCCAGCAGTTCCTCCGGGCTAGGGGCAGATACGCAGTATTTT	CASSSSGLGADTQYF
few	16	TRBJ2-7	TRBV7-3	TRBD2	TGTGCCAGCAGCTTAGGGATAGCGGGAGAGACTTACGAGCAGTACTTC	CASSLGIAGETYEQYF
-	14	TRBJ2-5	TRBV18	TRBD2	TGTGCCAGCTCACCAACCAGCGGGAGAGAGACCCAGTACTTC	CASSPTSGRETQYF
-	17	TRBJ2-7	TRBV9	TRBD2	TGTGCCAGCAGCGTAGGGGATAGCGGGCTGTATTCCTACGAGCAGTACTTC	CASSVGDSGLYSYEQYF
-	13	TRBJ1-1	TRBV24-1	-	TGTGCCACCAGTGACACCGACAGCTTCGAAGCTTTCTTT	CATSDTDSFEAFF
once	15	TRBJ1-5	TRBV24-1	-	TGTGCCACCAGTGCGAGAGGGAGAGGAAATCAGCCCCAGCATTTT	CATSARGRGNQPQHF
-	14	TRBJ2-5	TRBV7-9	TRBD2	TGTGCCAGCAGCCCAGCGGGGAAAGAAGAGACCCAGTACTTC	CASSPAGKEETQYF
-	16	TRBJ2-1	TRBV5-1	TRBD1	TGCGCCAGCAGCACAACCTCCGGGACAGGTTACAATGAGCAGTTCTTC	CASSTTSGTGYNEQFF
-	15	TRBJ2-7	TRBV9	TRBD2	TGTGCCAGCAGCGTAGGTCCCAGCGGGGTCTACGAGCAGTACTTC	CASSVGPSGVYEQYF
-	19	TRBJ2-1	TRBV12-5	-	TGTGCTAGTGGTTTGGTACAGGGAAGGGACCCTCGCTCCTACAATGAGCAGTTCTTC	CASGLVQGRDPRSYNEQFF
many	11	TRBJ1-5	TRBV6-5	-	TGTGCCAGCGGGGATCGGGGGCCCCAGCATTTT	CASGDRGPQHF
-	14	TRBJ2-2	TRBV19	TRBD1	TGTGCCAGTTCTCAGGGGGCGGACACCGGGGAGCTGTTTTTT	CASSQGADTGELFF
-	16	TRBJ1-6	TRBV7-9	-	TGTGCCAGCAGCCCACAGGGAAGAAGGGATAATTCACCCCTCCACTTT	CASSPQGRRDNSPLHF
-	16	TRBJ2-2	TRBV18	-	TGTGCCAGCTCACCGACGGGGTCGTCAAACACCGGGGAGCTGTTTTTT	CASSPTGSSNTGELFF
-	13	TRBJ2-7	TRBV29-1	TRBD1	TGCAGCGTGAAGACAGGGGCAACCTACGAGCAGTACTTC	CSVKTGATYEQYF
once	15	TRBJ2-1	TRBV6-6	-	TGTGCCAGCAGCCTGGGACGGGGGACCTACAATGAGCAGTTCTTC	CASSLGRGTYNEQFF
-	14	TRBJ1-1	TRBV9	-	TGTGCCAGCAGCCCCGGGGGGGGCAGAACTGAAGCTTTCTTT	CASSPGGGRTEAFF
-	14	TRBJ1-2	TRBV5-1	-	TGCGCCAGCAGCCCGACGGCAGGGGATCTTGGCTACACCTTC	CASSPTAGDLGYTF
-	13	TRBJ1-2	TRBV15	-	TGTGCCACCAGTACCGGGACAATCTATGGCTACACCTTC	CATSTGTIYGYTF
-	16	TRBJ2-2	TRBV19	-	TGTGCCAGTAGTATATCCCCAGACACATCCACCGGGGAGCTGTTTTTT	CASSISPDTSTGELFF
-	13	TRBJ1-1	TRBV7-9	TRBD1	TGTGCCAGCAGCACCGGGACAGGGAGTATTGCTTTCTTT	CASSTGTGSIAFF
-	13	TRBJ2-7	TRBV25-1	-	TGTGCCACAGCCAGAGGAGGGGTCTACGAGCAGTACTTC	CATARGGVYEQYF
-	16	TRBJ2-7	TRBV30	TRBD2	TGTGCCTGGAGTGTACTCGGCCTAGCGGGATCCTACGAGCAGTACTTC	CAWSVLGLAGSYEQYF
-	13	TRBJ2-2	TRBV19	-	TGTGCCAGTAGTATACAGAACACCGGGGAGCTGTTTTTT	CASSIQNTGELFF
-	15	TRBJ2-1	TRBV18	TRBD1	TGTGCCAGCTCACCCCCGGGACAGGGAAGCAATGAGCAGTTCTTC	CASSPPGQGSNEQFF
-	13	TRBJ1-2	TRBV28	-	TGTGCCAGCAGCCGCGACAGATACTATGGCTACACCTTC	CASSRDRYYGYTF
-	18	TRBJ2-7	TRBV15	TRBD2	TGTGCCACCAGCAGAGATCAGCTAGCGGGAGGTCCTCTCTACGAGCAGTACTTC	CATSRDQLAGGPLYEQYF
few	15	TRBJ1-1	TRBV28	TRBD1	TGTGCCAGCATCGGGACAGCTCTTATGAACACTGAAGCTTTCTTT	CASIGTALMNTEAFF
-	16	TRBJ2-5	TRBV27	TRBD1	TGTGCCAGCAGAATCTTCGGCAGGGGGCAGGAAGAGACCCAGTACTTC	CASRIFGRGQEETQYF
few	14	TRBJ2-7	TRBV21-1	-	TGTGCCAGCAGTTGGACAGGGAATGGGTACGAGCAGTACTTC	CASSWTGNGYEQYF
-	11	TRBJ1-3	TRBV19	-	TGTGCCAGTACCTTCCGGAGCACCATATATTTT	CASTFRSTIYF
-	15	TRBJ2-7	TRBV7-8	-	TGTGCCAGCAGCTTAGAACTAGCCCTTACCTACGAGCAGTACTTC	CASSLELALTYEQYF
-	16	TRBJ2-5	TRBV19	TRBD2	TGTGCCAGTAGTACATCTAGCGGGGGCGGAATAGAGACCCAGTACTTC	CASSTSSGGGIETQYF